This TCR beta chain emerged from a study of cytomegalovirus exposure and HLA in healthy donors. Study context: There were approximately 85 million unique TCRs (from HLA-typed donors) in an early data release. Study outcomes and limitations: It was about 180 TCR beta chains that were listed as cytomegalovirus-associated.

Researchers ran the PCR with 60 Vbeta and 13 Jbeta primers. The assay was immunoSEQ multiplex PCR, and TCRdb's table has in-frame clones only and misses some. The table shows about 200,000 clones, with around 76% occurring only once. The CDR3 loop spans 14 amino acids. V was trimmed by 6 bases and J by 6 bases, leaving 17 bases between them. Per the germline V gene, CDR1 is SNHLY and CDR2 is FYNNEI. As to this clone: Its target is not known.

The J gene is TRBJ1-1, the V gene TRBV2; possibly TRBD1 for D (6 bases). This clonotype was obtained from a man younger than 30 in good health and CMV-seronegative. Sequencing was carried out using PBMCs. CDR3 sequence: CASRDSTGRAEAFF. DNA of the CDR3: TGTGCCAGCAGAGATAGTACAGGGAGAGCTGAAGCTTTCTTT.